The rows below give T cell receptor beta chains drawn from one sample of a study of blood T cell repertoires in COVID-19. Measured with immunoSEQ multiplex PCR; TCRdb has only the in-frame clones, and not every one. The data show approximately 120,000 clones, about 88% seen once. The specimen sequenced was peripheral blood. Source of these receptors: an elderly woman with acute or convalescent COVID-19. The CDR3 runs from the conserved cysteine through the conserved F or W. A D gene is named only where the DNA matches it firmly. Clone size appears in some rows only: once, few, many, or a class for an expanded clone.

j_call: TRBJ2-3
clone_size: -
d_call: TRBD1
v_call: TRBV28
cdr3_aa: CASSSPTGVKGTDTQYF
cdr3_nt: TGTGCCAGCAGTTCCCCGACAGGGGTTAAGGGCACAGATACGCAGTATTTT

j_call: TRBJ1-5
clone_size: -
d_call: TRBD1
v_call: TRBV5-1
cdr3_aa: CASSLVQGGQPQHF
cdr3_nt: TGCGCCAGCAGCTTGGTTCAGGGGGGTCAGCCCCAGCATTTT

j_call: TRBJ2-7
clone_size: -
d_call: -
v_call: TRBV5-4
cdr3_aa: CASSFRSYEQYF
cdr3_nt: TGTGCCAGCAGCTTTAGATCCTACGAGCAGTACTTC

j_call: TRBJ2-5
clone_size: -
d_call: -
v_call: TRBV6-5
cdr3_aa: CASSYAGGRETQYF
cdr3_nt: TGTGCCAGCAGTTACGCAGGGGGGAGGGAGACCCAGTACTTC

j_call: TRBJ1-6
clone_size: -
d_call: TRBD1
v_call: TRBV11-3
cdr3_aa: CASSPGQGSPLHF
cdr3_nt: TGTGCCAGCAGCCCGGGACAGGGGTCACCCCTCCACTTT

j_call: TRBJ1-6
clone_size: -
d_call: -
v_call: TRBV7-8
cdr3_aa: CASSPSGGRFSPLHF
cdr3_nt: TGTGCCAGCAGCCCCTCGGGGGGCCGTTTTTCACCCCTCCACTTT

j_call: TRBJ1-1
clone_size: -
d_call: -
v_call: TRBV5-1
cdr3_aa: CASSFGGPTTEAFF
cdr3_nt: TGCGCCAGCAGCTTCGGGGGTCCCACCACTGAAGCTTTCTTT

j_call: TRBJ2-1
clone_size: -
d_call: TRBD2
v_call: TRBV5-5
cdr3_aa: CASSPRALWRGTYNEQFF
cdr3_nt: TGTGCCAGCAGCCCGAGGGCATTATGGCGGGGGACGTACAATGAGCAGTTCTTC

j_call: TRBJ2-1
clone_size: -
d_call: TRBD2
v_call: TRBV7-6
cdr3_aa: CASSRRVAGDNEQFF
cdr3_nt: TGTGCCAGCAGCCGCAGGGTAGCGGGCGACAATGAGCAGTTCTTC

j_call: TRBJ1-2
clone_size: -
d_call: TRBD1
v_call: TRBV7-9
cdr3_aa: CASTYPDRGPVGYTF
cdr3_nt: TGTGCCAGCACCTACCCCGACAGGGGCCCCGTTGGCTACACCTTC

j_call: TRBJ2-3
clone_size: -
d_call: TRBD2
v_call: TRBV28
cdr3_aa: CASSGLAGGLTQYF
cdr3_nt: TGTGCCAGCAGTGGACTAGCGGGAGGCCTTACGCAGTATTTT

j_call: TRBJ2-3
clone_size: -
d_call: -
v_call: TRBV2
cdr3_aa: CASRLEGGVATDTQYF
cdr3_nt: TGTGCCAGCAGGCTCGAGGGGGGGGTAGCAACAGATACGCAGTATTTT

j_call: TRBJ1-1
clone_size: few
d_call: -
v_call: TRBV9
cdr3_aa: CASGQRDGNTEAFF
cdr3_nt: TGTGCCAGCGGACAGAGGGACGGGAACACTGAAGCTTTCTTT

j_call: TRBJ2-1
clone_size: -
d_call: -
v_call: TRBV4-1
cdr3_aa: CASSQVRGGSNEQFF
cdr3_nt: TGCGCCAGCAGCCAAGTCAGGGGAGGGAGCAATGAGCAGTTCTTC

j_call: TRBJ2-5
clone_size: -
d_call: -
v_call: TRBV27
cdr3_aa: CASSMPTGRKETQYF
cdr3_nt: TGTGCCAGCAGTATGCCTACAGGGAGAAAAGAGACCCAGTACTTC

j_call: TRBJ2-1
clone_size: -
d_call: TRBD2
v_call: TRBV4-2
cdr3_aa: CASSLGGQRGGNEQFF
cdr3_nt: TGTGCCAGCAGCCTGGGAGGGCAGCGGGGGGGCAATGAGCAGTTCTTC

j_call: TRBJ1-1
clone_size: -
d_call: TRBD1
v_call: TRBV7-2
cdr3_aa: CASSLRQGNTEAFF
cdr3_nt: TGTGCCAGCAGCTTAAGACAGGGTAACACTGAAGCTTTCTTT

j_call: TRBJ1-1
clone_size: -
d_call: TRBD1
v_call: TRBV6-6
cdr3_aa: CATGTGISTEAFF
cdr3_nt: TGTGCCACGGGGACAGGGATAAGCACTGAAGCTTTCTTT

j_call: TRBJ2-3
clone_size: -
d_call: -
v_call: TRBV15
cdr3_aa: CATSRHTDTQYF
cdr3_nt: TGTGCCACCAGCAGACACACAGATACGCAGTATTTT